This T cell receptor (beta chain) was recorded in a study of T cells expressing NK-cell markers (dated by TCRdb to the early 2020s). A note on the overall study: In sorted CD3+CD56+NKG2C+, CD3+CD56+NKG2C- and CD3+CD56-NKG2C+ T-cell subsets from about 8 donors, TCR beta-chain repertoires were profiled. Seven of the eight sequenced donors were HCMV-seropositive and one was HCMV-seronegative. Randomly selected healthy volunteers, three men and five women, were used as the eight sequenced donors. Libraries were sequenced as 2 x 150 bp reads on Illumina HiSeq 2000/2500, MiSeq or NextSeq.

A commercial ELISA kit detecting HCMV-specific IgG in serum was used to determine HCMV serostatus. Peripheral blood mononuclear cells were isolated from blood by Ficoll density gradient centrifugation. As encoded in the germline V gene, CDR1 is SGHNT while CDR2 is YENEEA. The CDR3 contains 15 residues, cysteine and phenylalanine counted. The DNA is not on file. Reads for this sample came from an Illumina HiSeq 2000. TCR beta cDNA libraries were prepared using 5'RACE template switching, which introduced a universal primer site and unique molecular identifiers. Synthesis of cDNA was primed from the TCR beta constant segment and was followed by two consecutive PCR amplification steps. In the authors' own workflow: Reads were demultiplexed and grouped by UMI with MIGEC, and clonotypes were assembled and quantified with MiTCR. To exclude erroneous sequences, only TCR cDNA sequences supported by at least two reads were retained. The tcR package was used for downstream repertoire analysis, and clonotypes were matched between fractions using CDR3 nucleotide sequence together with V segment. VDJmatch was used to annotate antigen specificity against VDJdb, with one amino acid substitution allowed in CDR3. Following reprocessing of the reads by TCRdb, the data hold one row per CDR3 protein sequence and no DNA is available. These V and J calls derive from TCRdb rather than the authors' analysis. This sample's table contains under 600,000 distinct CDR3 sequences. The top ten constitute more than 1.4% of the sample.

With regard to this clonotype: Its antigen remains unidentified.

Results the study describes overall, beyond this receptor: Whether the expanded NKG2C-expressing T cell clones were specific for HCMV antigens was left unclear. Those dominant clonotypes were again the most abundant among CD3+CD56-NKG2C+ cells in a handful of donors, at roughly 25-60.1%. In several donors, the dominant CD3+CD56+NKG2C+ clonotypes were found to rank among the top 10 CD8+ clonotypes and to make up roughly 1.0-7.0% of CD8+ T cells.

The specimen was blood T cells: a sorted CD56 or NKG2C T cell subset, CD4+ or CD8+ T cells, or bulk PBMC T cells (not recorded which). The TCR comes from a woman aged 50 to 65 in good health. Donor details come from another sample of the same person, matched by shared clones. Recombination connected TRBV11-3 to TRBJ2-7; the TRBD1 assignment by TCRdb is unverifiable without DNA. For the CDR3, the sequence is CASSLTSTGAYEQYF.